This TCR beta chain was recorded in a study of follicular helper T cells after annual influenza vaccination. Study outcomes and limitations: Most later recoveries of Day 7 ICOS+CD38+ clones were ICOS-CD38- cTfh.

In regard to this clone: Its matching antigen is unknown.

The time point is: 2014-2015 season, pre-vaccination. Sorted blood CD4 subsets were sequenced before and after adults received seasonal inactivated influenza vaccine. This CDR3 is built from 16 residues. The germline V gene has CDR1 SGHRS and CDR2 YFSETQ. The V gene end was trimmed by 6 bases and the J gene end by 0 bases; junction bases not matched to a gene: 8. The table came from immunoSEQ multiplex PCR; TCRdb's copy has only in-frame clones and leaves some out. Altogether about 13,000 clones are present, about 73% being singletons, with the ten largest covering 0.45% to 0.55%. The sequencing here drew on CXCR5- memory CD4+ T cells sorted from blood, taken on the day of influenza vaccination. The TCR originated in an adult who received the influenza vaccine. V gene TRBV5-1 combines with J gene TRBJ2-1; 8 bases are shared with TRBD2. The CDR3 DNA sequence: TGCGCCAGCACTGTGCGCGGGGGGAGCTCCTACAATGAGCAGTTCTTC. Translation: CASTVRGGSSYNEQFF.